These 21 T cell receptor beta chains originate from one sample sequenced in a study of blood T cell repertoires in COVID-19. The assay was immunoSEQ multiplex PCR, and TCRdb's table has in-frame clones only and misses some. The profile shows about 320,000 clones, about 88% of them singletons. The specimen was PBMCs or T cells enriched from blood (not recorded which). The receptors were gathered from a man between 60 and 75 years old who had recovered from COVID-19.

The CDR3 region has the DNA TGTGCCGGAAGACAGATTTTCACTGAAGCTTTCTTT. This translates into CAGRQIFTEAFF. The chain uses TRBV2 and TRBJ1-1, with D perhaps matching TRBD1 (5 bases). The V end lost 11 bases, the J end lost 4 bases, and 14 bases lay between the germline ends. Looked up from germline, CDR1 is SNHLY and CDR2 is FYNNEI. The CDR3 loop spans 12 amino acids. The full variable domain, rest sourced from reference TRBV2 and TRBJ1-1, is EPEVTQTPSHQVTQMGQEVILRCVPISNHLYFYWYRQILGQKVEFLVSFYNNEISEKSEIFDDQFSVERPDGSNFTLKIRSTKLEDSAMYFCAGRQIFTEAFFGQGTRLTVV.

The CDR3 DNA follows: TGTGCCACCAGTGATCCAAGCGGAGGGAGCTCCTACAATGAGCAGTTCTTC. It specifies CATSDPSGGSSYNEQFF. The chain employs TRBV24-1 and TRBJ2-1, with D perhaps matching TRBD2 (6 bases). V was shortened by 3 bases and J by 0 bases, with 14 bases between the two germline ends. Germline V gives CDR1 KGHDR, CDR2 SFDVKD. CDR3 length: 17 amino acids.

This rearrangement joins TRBV4-1 to TRBJ2-1, with 8 bases that match TRBD2. The CDR3 has 16 residues. Germline V gives CDR1 MGHRA, CDR2 YSYEKL. Unmatched junction bases numbered 5, after V lost 2 bases and J lost 2 bases. This chain's CDR3 is CASSQPVSGTYNEQFF. The CDR3 DNA follows: TGCGCCAGCAGCCAACCCGTTAGCGGGACCTACAATGAGCAGTTCTTC.

The V and J genes are TRBV27 and TRBJ2-1; 11 bases line up with TRBD1. The CDR3 runs to 13 residues. Germline V gene lookup returns CDR1 MNHEY and CDR2 SMNVEV (reference sequence). Trimming took 4 bases from V and 7 from J; bases not matched to a gene: 0. CDR3 residues: CASSWDRGNEQFF. The CDR3 coding sequence is TGTGCCAGCAGTTGGGACAGGGGGAATGAGCAGTTCTTC.

The genes are TRBV7-3 and TRBJ2-3; 8 bases line up with TRBD2. In germline, CDR1 is SGHTA, CDR2 FQGTGA. The CDR3 sequence is 15 residues long. The V gene end was trimmed by 5 bases and the J gene end by 2 bases; junction bases not matched to a gene: 6. In DNA form, the CDR3 reads TGTGCCAGCAGCCTGGACGGGGGGGCCACAGATACGCAGTATTTT. It encodes CASSLDGGATDTQYF.

This clone was seen only once. The chain recombines TRBV7-8 with TRBJ1-1; 7 bases are a match to TRBD1. The germline V gene has CDR1 SGHVS and CDR2 FQNEAQ. The J segment lost 5 bases and the V segment lost 7 bases, leaving 10 bases of the junction unmatched. This CDR3 is built from 14 residues. The CDR3 nucleotides read TGTGCCAGCACCGGGGGACAGAAGGGGACTGAAGCTTTCTTT. Translating gives CASTGGQKGTEAFF.

CDR3 sequence reads: CASSQETLLLIGTIYF. In nucleotides, the CDR3 is TGTGCCAGCAGCCAAGAGACACTCCTGCTTATCGGCACCATATATTTT. This chain joins TRBV3-1 (or the pseudogene TRBV3-2) and TRBJ1-3; D call uncertain. The germline CDR1 and CDR2 sequences are LGHDT and YNNKEL (reference sequence). This CDR3 comprises 16 residues. V lost 0 bases to trimming and J lost 9 bases, with 18 bases between them.

The chain uses TRBV5-5 and TRBJ2-7; D is possibly TRBD1 (6 bases). The V gene's germline CDR1 is SGHKS and CDR2 YYEKEE (reference sequence). The CDR3 runs to 15 residues. The V end lost 0 bases, the J end lost 2 bases, and 12 bases lay between the germline ends. CDR3 DNA: TGTGCCAGCAGCTTGGCACAGGGAAAGGCCTACGAGCAGTACTTC. Its protein is CASSLAQGKAYEQYF.

The chain recombines TRBV7-9 with TRBJ1-2; possible D gene TRBD1, 6 bases. V was clipped by 4 bases and J by 6 bases, with 21 bases between them. The CDR3 runs 16 residues. Germline V CDR1 and CDR2: SEHNR, FQNEAQ (reference sequence). As DNA, the CDR3 is TGTGCCAGCAGCTCAATCCAGAAAGCGGGGGCGGATGGCTACACCTTC. Its protein is CASSSIQKAGADGYTF.

The chain joins TRBV5-1 to TRBJ2-5, with D possibly being TRBD2 (5 bases). Germline lookup yields CDR1 SGHRS and CDR2 YFSETQ. V gave up 4 bases and J gave up 2 bases, with 12 bases separating them. The CDR3 extends over 14 amino acids. The CDR3 coding sequence is TGCGCCAGCAGCCAGATGGGGAGTCAAGAGACCCAGTACTTC. It yields the protein CASSQMGSQETQYF.

This clone appeared once. This chain links TRBV28 with TRBJ2-2; 8 nucleotides line up with TRBD2. With 2 bases clipped from V and 0 bases from J, the junction kept 5 bases outside the gene matches. The CDR3 extends over 17 amino acids. Germline V gene data show CDR1 as MDHEN and CDR2 as SYDVKM. The CDR3 sequence is CASSLLAGGPNTGELFF. The CDR3 bases are TGTGCCAGCAGTTTACTCGCGGGAGGACCGAACACCGGGGAGCTGTTTTTT.

This clone appeared once. The rearrangement uses TRBV5-4 and TRBJ2-3, with TRBD2 as a possible D gene (5 bases). The CDR3 sequence is 13 residues long. CDR1 is SGHNT and CDR2 is YYREEE in the germline V gene (reference sequence). Trimming left V 6 bases short and J 2 bases short, with 10 bases between. The CDR3 is CASKPGDTDTQYF. The CDR3, as DNA: TGTGCCAGCAAGCCCGGGGACACAGATACGCAGTATTTT.

V is TRBV18 and J is TRBJ2-5; D not certain. The CDR3 spans 15 residues. Germline values: CDR1 KGHSH, CDR2 LQKENI. The V end lost 2 bases, the J end lost 1 base, and 11 bases lay between the germline ends. CDR3 nucleotide sequence: TGTGCCAGCTCACCATCCGGTCGACTCCAAGAGACCCAGTACTTC. Protein product: CASSPSGRLQETQYF.

J is TRBJ2-1 and V is TRBV7-2, with 7 positions matching TRBD2. The CDR3 has 15 amino acids. The germline gives CDR1 SGHTA, CDR2 FQGNSA. The V and J ends lost 5 bases and 6 bases, in that order; junction bases with no gene match: 10. CDR3 residues: CASSPPGLLFNEQFF. CDR3 nucleotide sequence: TGTGCCAGCAGCCCGCCGGGACTACTGTTCAATGAGCAGTTCTTC.

A single count supports this clone. The chain combines TRBV5-4 with TRBJ2-7; 7 nucleotides agree with TRBD1. With 4 bases clipped from V and 2 bases from J, the junction kept 3 bases outside the gene matches. The CDR3 has 13 amino acids. Germline V CDR1 and CDR2: SGHNT, YYREEE (reference sequence). The CDR3 protein is CASSPGTAYEQYF. CDR3 sequence (DNA): TGTGCCAGCAGCCCTGGGACAGCCTACGAGCAGTACTTC.

The chain combines TRBV11-2 with TRBJ2-2; possible D gene TRBD1, 6 bases. CDR1 and CDR2 from the germline V gene are SGHAT and FQNNGV. The germline V and J ends were trimmed by 5 bases and 1 base, with 14 bases remaining between them. The CDR3 length is 16 residues. The CDR3 DNA reads TGTGCCAGCAGCACGCCAACAGGGATGAACACCGGGGAGCTGTTTTTT. Amino acid sequence: CASSTPTGMNTGELFF.

This clone was counted a single time. CDR3 sequence (DNA): TGTGCCAGCAGCGGGAAAGGGGGATTCAACTACGAGCAGTACTTC. Amino acid sequence: CASSGKGGFNYEQYF. The chain links TRBV9 to TRBJ2-7; D is perhaps TRBD1 (6 bases). V was cut by 3 bases and J by 3 bases, with 16 bases left in between. Looked up from germline, CDR1 is SGDLS and CDR2 is YYNGEE. CDR3 length: 15 residues.

This clone was observed many times. The chain couples TRBV29-1 to TRBJ2-1; 7 positions agree with TRBD2. Germline-derived CDR1 and CDR2 are SQVTM and ANQGSEA. The junction had 12 bases not matched to a gene; V was cut back by 2 bases and J by 14 bases. CDR3 size: 13 residues. The CDR3 sequence is CSVENASGIGEFF. The DNA for the CDR3 is TGCAGCGTTGAAAATGCCAGCGGGATTGGGGAGTTCTTC.

This clone appeared once. The chain carries TRBV5-1 and TRBJ2-3; 10 bases match TRBD2. The CDR3 runs 15 residues. V gave up 5 bases and J gave up 0 bases; unmatched junction bases: 3. Germline CDR1 and CDR2: SGHRS and YFSETQ. DNA for the CDR3: TGCGCCAGCAGTGCGACTAGCGGGAGCACAGATACGCAGTATTTT. This translates into CASSATSGSTDTQYF.

The gene calls are TRBV5-6 and TRBJ1-5; maybe TRBD1 (6 bases). The length of the CDR3 is 15 residues. Germline V gives CDR1 SGHDT, CDR2 YYEEEE. V lost 5 bases and J 0 bases, leaving 12 bases between the germline ends. The CDR3 loop reads CASSRTDYSNQPQHF. CDR3 nucleotide sequence: TGTGCCAGCAGTAGGACAGATTATAGCAATCAGCCCCAGCATTTT.

The V call is TRBV18, the J call TRBJ2-1; TRBD2 agrees at 10 bases. The CDR3 loop spans 20 amino acids. The germline V gene encodes CDR1 KGHSH and CDR2 LQKENI. The junction had 12 bases not matched to a gene; V was cut back by 1 base and J by 0 bases. The CDR3 region has the DNA TGTGCCAGCTCACCACAATACGGGACTAGCGACCCGTTCTCCTACAATGAGCAGTTCTTC. This translates into CASSPQYGTSDPFSYNEQFF.